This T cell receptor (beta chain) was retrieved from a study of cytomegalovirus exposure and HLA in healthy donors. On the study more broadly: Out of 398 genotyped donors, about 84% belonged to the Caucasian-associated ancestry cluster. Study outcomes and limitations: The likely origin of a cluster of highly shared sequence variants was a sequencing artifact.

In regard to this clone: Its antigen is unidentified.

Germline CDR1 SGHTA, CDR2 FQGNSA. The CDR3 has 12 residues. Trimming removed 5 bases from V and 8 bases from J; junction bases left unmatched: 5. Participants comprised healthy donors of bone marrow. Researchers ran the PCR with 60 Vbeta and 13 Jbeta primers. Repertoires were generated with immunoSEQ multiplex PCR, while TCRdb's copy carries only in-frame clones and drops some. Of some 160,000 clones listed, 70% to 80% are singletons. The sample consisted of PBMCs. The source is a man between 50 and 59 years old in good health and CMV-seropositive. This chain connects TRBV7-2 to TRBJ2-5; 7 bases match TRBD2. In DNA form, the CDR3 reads TGTGCCAGCAGCGTCAGCGGGGTAACCCAGTACTTC. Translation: CASSVSGVTQYF.